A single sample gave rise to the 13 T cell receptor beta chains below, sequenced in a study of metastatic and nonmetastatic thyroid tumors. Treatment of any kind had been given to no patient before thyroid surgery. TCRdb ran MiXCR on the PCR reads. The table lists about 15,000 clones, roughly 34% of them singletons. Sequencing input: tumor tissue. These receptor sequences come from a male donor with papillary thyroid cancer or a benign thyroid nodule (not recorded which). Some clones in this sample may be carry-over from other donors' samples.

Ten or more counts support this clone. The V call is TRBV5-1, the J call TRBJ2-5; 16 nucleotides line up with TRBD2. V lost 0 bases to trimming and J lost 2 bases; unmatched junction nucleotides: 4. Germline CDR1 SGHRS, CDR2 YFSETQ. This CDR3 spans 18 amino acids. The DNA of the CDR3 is TGCGCCAGCAGCTTGGTGCCGGGACTAGCGGGGGGGCAAGAGACCCAGTACTTC. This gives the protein CASSLVPGLAGGQETQYF.

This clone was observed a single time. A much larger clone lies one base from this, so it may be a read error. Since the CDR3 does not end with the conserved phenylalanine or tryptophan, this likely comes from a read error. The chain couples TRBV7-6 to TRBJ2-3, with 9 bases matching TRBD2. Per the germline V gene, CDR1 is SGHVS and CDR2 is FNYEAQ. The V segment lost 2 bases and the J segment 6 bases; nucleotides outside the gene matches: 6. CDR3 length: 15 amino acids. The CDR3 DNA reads TGTGCCAGCAGCTTAAGGCGGGAGGGCCGGGATACGCAGTATGTT. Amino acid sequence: CASSLRREGRDTQYV.

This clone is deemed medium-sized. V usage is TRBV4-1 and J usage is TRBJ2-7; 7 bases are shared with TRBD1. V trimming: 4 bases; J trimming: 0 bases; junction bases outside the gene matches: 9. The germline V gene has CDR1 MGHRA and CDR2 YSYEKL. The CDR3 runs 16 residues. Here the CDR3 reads CASSPEQGRSSYEQYF. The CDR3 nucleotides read TGCGCCAGCAGCCCAGAACAGGGGCGATCCTCCTACGAGCAGTACTTC.

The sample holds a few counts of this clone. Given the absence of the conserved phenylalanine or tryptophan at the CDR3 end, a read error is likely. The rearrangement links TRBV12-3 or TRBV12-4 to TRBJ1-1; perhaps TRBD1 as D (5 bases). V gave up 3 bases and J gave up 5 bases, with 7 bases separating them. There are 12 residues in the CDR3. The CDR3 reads CASSFRGTEAFS. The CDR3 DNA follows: TGTGCCAGCAGTTTTCGGGGGACTGAAGCTTTCTCT.

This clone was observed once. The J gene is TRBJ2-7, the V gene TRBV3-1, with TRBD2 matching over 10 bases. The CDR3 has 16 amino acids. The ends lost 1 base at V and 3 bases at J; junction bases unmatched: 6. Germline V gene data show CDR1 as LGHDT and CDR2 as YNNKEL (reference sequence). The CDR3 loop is CASSQVAGGKYYEQYF. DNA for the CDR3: TGTGCCAGCAGCCAAGTAGCGGGGGGTAAATACTACGAGCAGTACTTC.

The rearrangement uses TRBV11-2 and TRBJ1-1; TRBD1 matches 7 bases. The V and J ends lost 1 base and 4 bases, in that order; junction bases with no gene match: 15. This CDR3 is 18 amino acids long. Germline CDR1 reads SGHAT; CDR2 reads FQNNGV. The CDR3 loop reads CASSLGTGVYVEGTEAFF. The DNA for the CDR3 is TGTGCCAGCAGCTTAGGGACAGGCGTATACGTTGAAGGCACTGAAGCTTTCTTT.

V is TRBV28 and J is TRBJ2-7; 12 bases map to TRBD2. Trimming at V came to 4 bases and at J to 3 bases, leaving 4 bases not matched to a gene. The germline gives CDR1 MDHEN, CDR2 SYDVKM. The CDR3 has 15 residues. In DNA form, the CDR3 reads TGTGCCAGCAGTTCCGGGACTAGCGGGTTCTACGAGCAGTACTTC. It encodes CASSSGTSGFYEQYF.

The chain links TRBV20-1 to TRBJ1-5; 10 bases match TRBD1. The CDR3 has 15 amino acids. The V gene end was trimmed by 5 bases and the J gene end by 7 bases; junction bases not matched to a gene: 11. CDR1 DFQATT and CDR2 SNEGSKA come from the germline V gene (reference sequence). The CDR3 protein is CSAGRGTGEKQPQHF. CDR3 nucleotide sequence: TGCAGTGCTGGACGCGGGACAGGGGAAAAGCAGCCCCAGCATTTT.

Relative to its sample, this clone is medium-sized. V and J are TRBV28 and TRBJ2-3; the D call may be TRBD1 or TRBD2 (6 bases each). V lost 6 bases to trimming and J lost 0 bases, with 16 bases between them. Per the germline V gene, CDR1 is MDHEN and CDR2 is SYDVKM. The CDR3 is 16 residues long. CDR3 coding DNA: TGTGCCAGCAGGTCCGGGTGGGGGGCGAGCACAGATACGCAGTATTTT. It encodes CASRSGWGASTDTQYF.

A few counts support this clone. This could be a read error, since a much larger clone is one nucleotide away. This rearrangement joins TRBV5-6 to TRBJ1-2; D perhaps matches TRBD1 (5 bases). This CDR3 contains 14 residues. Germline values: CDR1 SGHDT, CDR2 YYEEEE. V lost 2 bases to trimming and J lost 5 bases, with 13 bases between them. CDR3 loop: CASSFSGLGYGYTF. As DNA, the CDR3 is TGTGCCAGCAGCTTTTCAGGGTTGGGGTATGGCTACACCTTC. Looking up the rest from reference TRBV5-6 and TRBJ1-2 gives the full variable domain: DAGVTQSPTHLIKTRGQQVTLRCSPKSGHDTVSWYQQALGQGPQFIFQYYEEEERQRGNFPDRFSGHQFPNYSSELNVNALLLGDSALYLCASSFSGLGYGYTFGSGTRLTVV.

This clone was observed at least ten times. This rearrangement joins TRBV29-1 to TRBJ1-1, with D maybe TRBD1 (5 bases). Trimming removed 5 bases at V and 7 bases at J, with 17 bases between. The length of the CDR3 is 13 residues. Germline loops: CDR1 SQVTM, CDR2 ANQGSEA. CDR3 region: CSVWLGEGNEAFF. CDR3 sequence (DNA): TGCAGCGTTTGGCTGGGGGAAGGGAATGAAGCTTTCTTT.

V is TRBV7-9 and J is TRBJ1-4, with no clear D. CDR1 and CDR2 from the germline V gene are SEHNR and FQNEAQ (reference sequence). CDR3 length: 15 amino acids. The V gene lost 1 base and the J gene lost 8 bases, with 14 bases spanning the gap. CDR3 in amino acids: CASSLDGPPREKLFF. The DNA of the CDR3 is TGTGCCAGCAGCTTAGATGGGCCACCGAGGGAAAAACTGTTTTTT.

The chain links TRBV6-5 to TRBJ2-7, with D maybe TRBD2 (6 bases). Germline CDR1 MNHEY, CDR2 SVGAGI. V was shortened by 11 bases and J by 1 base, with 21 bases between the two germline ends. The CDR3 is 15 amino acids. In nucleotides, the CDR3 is TGTGCCGCCAAGGTGGAGGGTGCCGGTTCCTACGAGCAGTACTTC. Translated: CAAKVEGAGSYEQYF.